A single sample is the source of the 26 T cell receptor beta chains below, sequenced in a study of technical replicates of blood from a few donors. Profiling relied on immunoSEQ multiplex PCR, and the TCRdb table lists in-frame clones only, not all of them. This sample has tens of thousands of clones, with 91% found just once. Sequencing used T cells isolated from PBMCs. The origin of the receptors is a human donor in good health. Some clones in this sample may be carry-over from other donors' samples.

This chain uses TRBV4-2 with TRBJ2-7; 9 bases align to TRBD1. Per germline, CDR1 LGHNA and CDR2 YNFKEQ. This CDR3 is built from 17 residues. V was clipped by 0 bases and J by 3 bases; unmatched bases: 9. Here the CDR3 reads CASSQEGQGSSYYEQYF. CDR3 sequence (DNA): TGTGCCAGCAGCCAAGAAGGACAGGGGTCTTCCTACTACGAGCAGTACTTC.

This clone was seen once. The chain recombines TRBV11-3 with TRBJ2-1; D is unclear. The CDR3 length is 14 residues. CDR1 and CDR2 (germline): SGHNT, YENEEA. Deletions cut 2 bases from V and 10 bases from J, with 15 bases between. CDR3 nucleotides: TGTGCCAGCAGCTTACTAGGCCCGTGGAGAGAGCAGTTCTTC. Translating it yields CASSLLGPWREQFF.

The chain joins TRBV11-2 to TRBJ1-1, with a weak D call TRBD1 (6 bases). The CDR3 length is 14 residues. The V gene's germline CDR1 is SGHAT and CDR2 FQNNGV. Trimming removed 5 bases from V and 4 bases from J, with 14 bases in between. The CDR3 DNA sequence: TGTGCCAGCAGCCTCGAGCCAGGGGCCACTGAAGCTTTCTTT. It codes for CASSLEPGATEAFF.

This chain connects TRBV6-1 to TRBJ1-2; TRBD1 matches 9 bases. Germline V gives CDR1 MNHNS, CDR2 SASEGT. This CDR3 contains 13 residues. The J segment lost 5 bases and the V segment lost 7 bases, leaving 5 bases of the junction unmatched. CDR3 sequence: CASTDRGLYGYTF. The CDR3 DNA reads as TGTGCCAGCACGGACAGGGGACTTTATGGCTACACCTTC.

V and J are TRBV9 and TRBJ1-5; the D gene is possibly TRBD1 (6 bases). Germline V CDR1 and CDR2: SGDLS, YYNGEE. V lost 0 bases and J lost 0, with 7 bases in between. This CDR3 region has 15 residues. This CDR3 reads CASSVAGVSNQPQHF. CDR3 bases: TGTGCCAGCAGCGTAGCAGGGGTTAGCAATCAGCCCCAGCATTTT.

V and J are TRBV9 and TRBJ2-1, with TRBD2 identical over 9 bases. With V trimmed by 0 bases and J by 3 bases, 7 bases remained unmatched. The CDR3 totals 17 residues. CDR1 SGDLS and CDR2 YYNGEE come from the germline V gene. The CDR3 sequence is CASSVGGLAGIYNEQFF. The CDR3 DNA sequence: TGTGCCAGCAGCGTAGGAGGCCTAGCGGGAATCTACAATGAGCAGTTCTTC.

The chain has TRBV5-1 and TRBJ2-6; D call uncertain. Germline CDR1 reads SGHRS; CDR2 reads YFSETQ. With 4 bases removed from V and 2 bases from J, the gap between germline ends came to 16 bases. This CDR3 is 17 amino acids long. The CDR3 region has the DNA TGCGCCAGCAGCCCCGGCGGCAGTTGGGCTGGGGCCAACGTCCTGACTTTC. Translating it yields CASSPGGSWAGANVLTF.

The chain uses TRBV4-1 and TRBJ2-5; 13 bases line up with TRBD2. Germline CDR1 MGHRA, CDR2 YSYEKL. V lost 1 base, J lost 2 bases, and 7 bases stayed unmatched. The CDR3 has 18 residues. The CDR3 region has the DNA TGCGCCAGCAGCCAAGGGACTAGCGGGAGCAATAGTCAAGAGACCCAGTACTTC. This translates into CASSQGTSGSNSQETQYF.

This chain links TRBV14 with TRBJ1-3; no firm D call. Trimming left V 0 bases short and J 0 bases short, with 9 bases between. The CDR3 loop spans 16 amino acids. Germline loops: CDR1 SGHDN, CDR2 FVKESK. The CDR3 here is CASSQESSYSGNTIYF. Written as DNA, the CDR3 is TGTGCCAGCAGCCAAGAATCGTCCTACTCTGGAAACACCATATATTTT.

This sequence joins TRBV7-9 and TRBJ1-5; D is unresolved. The ends were cut back, 1 base at V and 0 bases at J, with 19 bases in the middle. Germline assignment: CDR1 SEHNR and CDR2 FQNEAQ (reference sequence). This CDR3 contains 19 residues. CDR3 coding DNA: TGTGCCAGCAGCTTAGGGCCCGCCTCACTAACAAATAGCAATCAGCCCCAGCATTTT. Translating it yields CASSLGPASLTNSNQPQHF.

J is TRBJ2-7 and V is TRBV13; possible D gene TRBD1, 6 bases. V was clipped by 1 base and J by 9 bases, with 7 bases between them. The CDR3 sequence is 11 residues long. The germline V gene encodes CDR1 PRHDT and CDR2 FYEKMQ (reference sequence). The CDR3 DNA reads TGTGCCAGCAGCTTAGAAGGGGGGCAGTACTTC. Its protein is CASSLEGGQYF.

This clone was seen only a few times. At one end, the junction sequence differs from germline, possibly due to a read error. The chain links TRBV5-6 to TRBJ1-1; D is ambiguous. The CDR3 is 8 amino acids. CDR1 and CDR2 from the germline V gene are SGHDT and YYEEEE. The CDR3 reads CASNLPGF. CDR3 nucleotides: TGTGCCAGCAACCTTCCGGGTTTT. Together with reference TRBV5-6 and TRBJ1-1, the CDR3 gives the full variable domain: DAGVTQSPTHLIKTRGQQVTLRCSPKSGHDTVSWYQQALGQGPQFIFQYYEEEERQRGNFPDRFSGHQFPNYSSELNVNALLLGDSALYLCASNLPGFGQGTRLTVV.

V usage is TRBV29-1 and J usage is TRBJ2-5; TRBD2 aligns across 10 bases. The junction had 2 bases not matched to a gene; V was cut back by 2 bases and J by 5 bases. This CDR3 is 13 amino acids long. CDR1 is SQVTM and CDR2 is ANQGSEA in the germline V gene. CDR3 nucleotides: TGCAGCGTTGAATCTAGCGGGGGTGAGACCCAGTACTTC. It encodes CSVESSGGETQYF.

This clone was detected only a few times. This chain links TRBV7-6 with TRBJ2-2; D is uncertain. The CDR3 has 13 residues. Trimming stripped 4 bases from V and 6 bases from J, with 9 bases between. CDR1 SGHVS and CDR2 FNYEAQ come from the germline V gene. CDR3 in amino acids: CASSSTIPGELFF. CDR3 sequence (DNA): TGTGCCAGCAGCTCGACAATCCCCGGGGAGCTGTTTTTT. Together with reference TRBV7-6 and TRBJ2-2, the CDR3 gives the full variable domain: GAGVSQSPRYKVTKRGQDVALRCDPISGHVSLYWYRQALGQGPEFLTYFNYEAQQDKSGLPNDRFSAERPEGSISTLTIQRTEQRDSAMYRCASSSTIPGELFFGEGSRLTVL.

The V gene is TRBV27, the J gene TRBJ2-5; 8 bases align to TRBD1. The CDR3 loop spans 14 amino acids. Looked up from germline, CDR1 is MNHEY and CDR2 is SMNVEV (reference sequence). With V trimmed by 6 bases and J by 5 bases, 8 bases remained unmatched. CDR3 amino acids: CASRAQGAWETQYF. The CDR3 region has the DNA TGTGCCAGCAGGGCCCAGGGGGCATGGGAGACCCAGTACTTC.

The genes are TRBV2 and TRBJ1-3; D gene ambiguous. V was trimmed by 7 bases and J by 0 bases, leaving 10 bases between them. CDR3 length equals 14 residues. CDR1 SNHLY and CDR2 FYNNEI come from the germline V gene. The DNA for the CDR3 is TGTGCCAGCATGGGCAGAGTCTCTGGAAACACCATATATTTT. It specifies CASMGRVSGNTIYF.

The V call is TRBV7-3, the J call TRBJ2-7; weak D call: TRBD1 (6 bases). Germline V CDR1 and CDR2: SGHTA, FQGTGA. This CDR3 is built from 15 residues. The V gene lost 5 bases and the J gene lost 4 bases, with 18 bases spanning the gap. For the CDR3, the DNA is TGTGCCAGCAGCCCTTGGGAAGGGGGAAAGTACGAGCAGTACTTC. Translating gives CASSPWEGGKYEQYF. Combining the CDR3 with reference TRBV7-3 and TRBJ2-7 gives the whole variable domain GAGVSQTPSNKVTEKGKYVELRCDPISGHTALYWYRQSLGQGPEFLIYFQGTGAADDSGLPNDRFFAVRPEGSVSTLKIQRTERGDSAVYLCASSPWEGGKYEQYFGPGTRLTVT.

The chain joins TRBV13 to TRBJ2-7, with D uncertain. CDR3 length: 14 amino acids. V was shortened by 4 bases and J by 0 bases, with 10 bases between the two germline ends. CDR1 PRHDT and CDR2 FYEKMQ come from the germline V gene (reference sequence). The CDR3 DNA is TGTGCCAGCAGCTCCCGCGAAGACTCCTACGAGCAGTACTTC. Protein sequence: CASSSREDSYEQYF.

CDR3 region: CASSQGAGRGYTF. CDR3 DNA: TGTGCCAGCAGCCAAGGTGCAGGAAGAGGCTACACCTTC. The chain has TRBV14 and TRBJ1-2; the D is unclear. V lost 1 base, J lost 8 bases, and 11 bases lay in between. This CDR3 is built from 13 residues. Looked up from germline, CDR1 is SGHDN and CDR2 is FVKESK.

The V and J genes are TRBV28 and TRBJ2-7; 7 bases are a match to TRBD1. Germline assignment: CDR1 MDHEN and CDR2 SYDVKM. V trimming: 8 bases; J trimming: 1 base; junction bases outside the gene matches: 5. This CDR3 has 13 amino acids. CDR3 bases: TGTGCCAGCGCGACAGGGCCTTCCTACGAGCAGTACTTC. It encodes CASATGPSYEQYF.

V usage is TRBV5-1 and J usage is TRBJ2-5; D is perhaps TRBD1 (5 bases). Trimming removed 5 bases at V and 5 bases at J, with 13 bases between. The length of the CDR3 is 13 residues. The germline gives CDR1 SGHRS, CDR2 YFSETQ. Here the CDR3 reads CASSQGVPETQYF. The DNA for the CDR3 is TGCGCCAGCAGTCAAGGGGTCCCGGAGACCCAGTACTTC.

V is TRBV13 and J is TRBJ2-1; TRBD2 agrees at 11 bases. Looked up from germline, CDR1 is PRHDT and CDR2 is FYEKMQ (reference sequence). This CDR3 contains 18 residues. J was trimmed by 7 bases and V by 2 bases; bases with no gene match: 13. The CDR3 reads CASSLHIRTSGHSNEQFF. The CDR3, as DNA: TGTGCCAGCAGCTTACATATAAGGACTAGCGGGCACTCGAATGAGCAGTTCTTC.

The chain carries TRBV9 and TRBJ2-7; 10 bases agree with TRBD1. V lost 0 bases to trimming and J lost 5 bases; unmatched junction nucleotides: 5. The CDR3 is 15 residues long. The germline gives CDR1 SGDLS, CDR2 YYNGEE. CDR3 coding DNA: TGTGCCAGCAGCGTAGGACAGGGGGCGACCCACGAGCAGTACTTC. Protein product: CASSVGQGATHEQYF.

The rearrangement uses TRBV10-3 and TRBJ2-5, with 10 bases identical to TRBD2. The CDR3 is 14 amino acids. Germline V gives CDR1 ENHRY, CDR2 SYGVKD. V trimming: 7 bases; J trimming: 5 bases; junction bases outside the gene matches: 7. The CDR3, as DNA: TGTGCCATCAAAGCTAGCGGGAGCGGGGAGACCCAGTACTTC. Protein: CAIKASGSGETQYF.

This clone has just one count. This chain uses TRBV29-1 with TRBJ1-6; 7 nucleotides match TRBD1. CDR1 is SQVTM, CDR2 ANQGSEA, per germline. J lost 6 bases, V lost 4 bases, and 12 bases had no gene match. This CDR3 spans 16 amino acids. The DNA of the CDR3 is TGCAGCGTTGCGGGACAGCGAAAGAGTCTTAATTCACCCCTCCACTTT. This gives the protein CSVAGQRKSLNSPLHF.

The genes are TRBV7-9 and TRBJ1-2; 7 positions match TRBD1. Trimming took 5 bases from V and 7 from J; bases not matched to a gene: 7. CDR3 size: 13 residues. CDR1 is SEHNR, CDR2 FQNEAQ, per germline (reference sequence). The CDR3: CASSLGAGGGYTF. CDR3 in DNA: TGTGCCAGCAGCCTAGGGGCAGGGGGTGGCTACACCTTC. The variable domain in full, with the rest retrieved from reference TRBV7-9 and TRBJ1-2, is DTGVSQNPRHKITKRGQNVTFRCDPISEHNRLYWYRQTLGQGPEFLTYFQNEAQLEKSRLLSDRFSAERPKGSFSTLEIQRTEQGDSAMYLCASSLGAGGGYTFGSGTRLTVV.